Listed below are T cell receptor beta chains from one sample, sequenced in a study of T cells in tumors and immune-related adverse events. Method: immunoSEQ multiplex PCR; TCRdb's copy keeps in-frame clones and lacks some. The table shows around 22,000 clones, with approximately 90% occurring only once. Sequenced here: lymph node tissue, sampled from a patient treated with anti-PD-1 therapy. Receptors originate from a female donor with metastatic renal cell carcinoma. The CDR3 runs from the conserved cysteine through the conserved F or W.

j_call	v_call	cdr3_aa
TRBJ1-3	TRBV19	CASREGFSGNTIYF
TRBJ1-5	TRBV12-5	CASGFDGTLTPQHF
TRBJ2-2	TRBV7-2	CASSLTRGQGHFGELFF
TRBJ2-3	TRBV7-8	CASRSLSTDTQYF
TRBJ2-7	TRBV27	CASSLFAGGSSEQYF
TRBJ1-3	TRBV29-1	CSVASGNTIYF
TRBJ1-2	TRBV11-1	CASSLITGYPTGGYTF
TRBJ1-1	TRBV18	CASSLGQGRVEAFF
TRBJ2-2	TRBV19	CASNLPGLNTGELFF
TRBJ1-1	TRBV19	CASNDRGNTEAFF
TRBJ1-4	TRBV4-2	CASSQDRGQGGKLFF
TRBJ2-2	TRBV19	CASTDTTNTGELFF
TRBJ1-1	TRBV29-1	CSVLGNSMNTEAFF
TRBJ1-2	TRBV30	CAWSINRRVGYTF
TRBJ2-2	TRBV4-3	CASSQDLGGRGTGELFF
TRBJ2-3	TRBV5-1	CASSLVGSSDTQYF
TRBJ2-1	TRBV5-6	CASSRSGGEYNEQFF
TRBJ2-3	TRBV7-8	CASSLEFATDTQYF
TRBJ2-5	TRBV5-1	CASRRNNEETQYF
TRBJ1-1	TRBV25-1	CASSGGGRGSGAFF
TRBJ1-1	TRBV2	CATARNPGMNTEAFF
TRBJ1-1	TRBV10-3	CAISESTMNTEAFF
TRBJ2-1	TRBV29-1	CSARFRPILNEQFF
TRBJ2-2	TRBV10-1	CASRTTGAGELFF
TRBJ2-3	TRBV29-1	CSVAYSTDTQYF
TRBJ1-5	TRBV4-1	CASSQEAGGKPQHF
TRBJ1-2	TRBV5-4	CASSLQGHYGYTF
TRBJ1-2	TRBV9	CASSGGQGYYGYTF
TRBJ1-2	TRBV28	CASSLGRPNYGYTF
TRBJ1-2	TRBV5-4	CASSSRGLDGYTF
TRBJ2-6	TRBV30	CAWSVTGGGSGANVLTF
TRBJ2-7	TRBV7-9	CASSLNAYEQYF
TRBJ2-3	TRBV4-2	CASSQELAGVTDTQYF
TRBJ2-5	TRBV11-2	CASSLRASARLETQYF
TRBJ1-4	TRBV10-1	CASSSGGTNEKLFF
TRBJ2-3	TRBV4-1	CASSQELSGGAVDTQYF
TRBJ2-3	TRBV15	CATRNSGGGDTQYF
TRBJ1-1	TRBV5-1	CASSLALDWGITEAFF
TRBJ2-3	TRBV27	CASSVPRQRGPFSTDTQYF
TRBJ2-1	TRBV18	CASSRASGNEQFF
TRBJ2-1	TRBV19	CASSRGLAGWGSYNEQFF
TRBJ1-2	TRBV4-3	CASSQALDREGGYTF